The rows below give T cell receptor beta chains drawn from one sample of a study of molecular identifiers for immune sequencing clone quantification. MiXCR, run by TCRdb on the PCR reads, gives a single entry per CDR3 protein. The sample records a few hundred thousand distinct CDR3 sequences, 25% being singletons. The specimen sequenced was naive CD8+ T cells from blood, with Jurkat cell RNA spiked in. The receptors originated from a human donor in good health. Some libraries in this study had Jurkat cell RNA spiked in. CDR3s include the opening cysteine and the closing phenylalanine or tryptophan. Each record gives: clone size, D gene, V gene, J gene, CDR3 DNA, CDR3 protein. The D gene is left open where the match is weak. The listing skips clone size in some rows; elsewhere it reads once, few, many or a size class.

clone_size: few; d_call: TRBD1; v_call: TRBV7-6; j_call: TRBJ2-4; cdr3_nt: TGTGCCAGCAGTGACAGGGGGCTCGGAAACATTCAGTACTTC; cdr3_aa: CASSDRGLGNIQYF
clone_size: few; d_call: TRBD1; v_call: TRBV2; j_call: TRBJ1-2; cdr3_nt: TGTGCCAGCAGTTCCAACATCCCGACAGGGTCTAACTATGGCTACACCTTC; cdr3_aa: CASSSNIPTGSNYGYTF
clone_size: -; d_call: -; v_call: TRBV29-1; j_call: TRBJ1-1; cdr3_nt: TGCAGCGTTCTGGGGGCGTTTACTGAAGCTTTCTTT; cdr3_aa: CSVLGAFTEAFF
clone_size: few; d_call: -; v_call: TRBV19; j_call: TRBJ2-7; cdr3_nt: TGTGCCAGTAGAGTCGGGGGAGGATACGAGCAGTACTTC; cdr3_aa: CASRVGGGYEQYF
clone_size: -; d_call: TRBD2; v_call: TRBV11-2; j_call: TRBJ2-2; cdr3_nt: TGTGCCAGCAGCTTAGTCCTTGGCGGGAGAGGGGAGCTGTTTTTT; cdr3_aa: CASSLVLGGRGELFF
clone_size: -; d_call: TRBD1; v_call: TRBV5-6; j_call: TRBJ2-1; cdr3_nt: TGTGCCAGCAGCTTGGAGGGGGCGGCCTACAATGAGCAGTTCTTC; cdr3_aa: CASSLEGAAYNEQFF
clone_size: few; d_call: -; v_call: TRBV19; j_call: TRBJ1-5; cdr3_nt: TGTGCCAGTAGTATATCCTCGGAGGGGCCCCATCAGCCCCAGCATTTT; cdr3_aa: CASSISSEGPHQPQHF
clone_size: many; d_call: TRBD1; v_call: TRBV2; j_call: TRBJ2-7; cdr3_nt: TGTGCCAGCAGTGAGGGACAGGGGACCTACGAGCAGTACTTC; cdr3_aa: CASSEGQGTYEQYF
clone_size: -; d_call: -; v_call: TRBV6-1; j_call: TRBJ2-2; cdr3_nt: TGTGCCAGCAGTGAAGTGAAGTACACCGGGGAGCTGTTTTTT; cdr3_aa: CASSEVKYTGELFF
clone_size: few; d_call: TRBD2; v_call: TRBV20-1; j_call: TRBJ2-3; cdr3_nt: TGCAGTGCCCCCCCCTGGGGGGGGGATGTAACTAGCACAGATACGCAGTATTTT; cdr3_aa: CSAPPWGGDVTSTDTQYF
clone_size: few; d_call: TRBD2; v_call: TRBV2; j_call: TRBJ2-7; cdr3_nt: TGTGCCAGCAGTGTTAGCGGGGGGGGATCCTACGAGCAGTACTTC; cdr3_aa: CASSVSGGGSYEQYF
clone_size: few; d_call: -; v_call: TRBV27; j_call: TRBJ2-1; cdr3_nt: TGTGCCAGCAGTTTTATAGGCAGAATACGAGAACCCTACAATGAGCAGTTCTTC; cdr3_aa: CASSFIGRIREPYNEQFF
clone_size: -; d_call: TRBD1; v_call: TRBV4-3; j_call: TRBJ1-4; cdr3_nt: TGCGCCAGCAGACACAACAGGGGCCGGGGTGAAAAACTGGTTTTT; cdr3_aa: CASRHNRGRGEKLVF
clone_size: many; d_call: -; v_call: TRBV5-4; j_call: TRBJ2-7; cdr3_nt: TGTGCCAGCAGCTCCCACAGGGACTACGAGCAGTACTTC; cdr3_aa: CASSSHRDYEQYF
clone_size: -; d_call: -; v_call: TRBV4-3; j_call: TRBJ2-7; cdr3_nt: TGCGCCAGCAGCCAAGGCTTCGGGAGCTCCTACGAGCAGTACTTC; cdr3_aa: CASSQGFGSSYEQYF
clone_size: -; d_call: TRBD1; v_call: TRBV2; j_call: TRBJ1-1; cdr3_nt: TGTGCCAGCAGTGAAGTGTATTGGGACAGGTCGTGGAAAGCTTTCTTT; cdr3_aa: CASSEVYWDRSWKAFF
clone_size: many; d_call: -; v_call: TRBV20-1; j_call: TRBJ2-7; cdr3_nt: TGCAGTGCTAGAGATGTGCAGGGGAGTTACGAGCAGTACTTC; cdr3_aa: CSARDVQGSYEQYF
clone_size: -; d_call: TRBD1; v_call: TRBV13; j_call: TRBJ2-7; cdr3_nt: TGTGCCAGCAGCTTAGAGGGACAGGGGGCTAGGGAGCAGTACTTC; cdr3_aa: CASSLEGQGAREQYF
clone_size: -; d_call: -; v_call: TRBV30; j_call: TRBJ2-7; cdr3_nt: TGTGCCTGGAGCCAGTGGGGGGACCCCTACGAGCAGTACTTC; cdr3_aa: CAWSQWGDPYEQYF
clone_size: -; d_call: -; v_call: TRBV7-9; j_call: TRBJ1-6; cdr3_nt: TGTGCCGGCAGCTTAGCGGCACAGGGTGATAATTCACCCCTCCACTTT; cdr3_aa: CAGSLAAQGDNSPLHF
clone_size: -; d_call: TRBD2; v_call: TRBV12-3/TRBV12-4; j_call: TRBJ2-3; cdr3_nt: TGTGCCAGCAGTTCACCCGGGACTAGCGGGCCATATAGCACAGATACGCAGTATTTT; cdr3_aa: CASSSPGTSGPYSTDTQYF
clone_size: many; d_call: -; v_call: TRBV7-6; j_call: TRBJ2-2; cdr3_nt: TGTGCCAGCAGCTTAGCGCTTGATCTGGCCCGTTCACCCACCGGGGAGCTGTTTTTT; cdr3_aa: CASSLALDLARSPTGELFF
clone_size: few; d_call: TRBD2; v_call: TRBV7-6; j_call: TRBJ2-7; cdr3_nt: TGTGCCAGCAGCTTAAGGGCAGCGGGGGCCTTAGTCTACGAGCAGTACTTC; cdr3_aa: CASSLRAAGALVYEQYF
clone_size: -; d_call: -; v_call: TRBV7-9; j_call: TRBJ1-2; cdr3_nt: TGTGCCAGCAGCTTAGATGATTCCGCGCATAACTATGGCTACACCTTC; cdr3_aa: CASSLDDSAHNYGYTF
clone_size: many; d_call: -; v_call: TRBV27; j_call: TRBJ1-1; cdr3_nt: TGTGCCAGCAAATGGGCAGCGAACACTGAAGCTTTCTTT; cdr3_aa: CASKWAANTEAFF
clone_size: many; d_call: -; v_call: TRBV6-5; j_call: TRBJ2-6; cdr3_nt: TGTGCCAGCACCACTGCTGGGAGCTCTGGGGCCAACGTCCTGACTTTC; cdr3_aa: CASTTAGSSGANVLTF
clone_size: many; d_call: -; v_call: TRBV28; j_call: TRBJ1-1; cdr3_nt: TGTGCCAGCAGGGACGGAGCGAACACTGAAGCTTTCTTT; cdr3_aa: CASRDGANTEAFF
clone_size: -; d_call: -; v_call: TRBV20-1; j_call: TRBJ2-1; cdr3_nt: TGCAGTGCTAGAGAATTGCTCTACAATGAGCAGTTCTTC; cdr3_aa: CSARELLYNEQFF
clone_size: many; d_call: TRBD1; v_call: TRBV5-1; j_call: TRBJ1-4; cdr3_nt: TGCGCCAGCAGCCCCTCCGGGACAGGGGCGGGAGAAAAACTGTTTTTT; cdr3_aa: CASSPSGTGAGEKLFF
clone_size: -; d_call: TRBD1; v_call: TRBV12-3/TRBV12-4; j_call: TRBJ2-5; cdr3_nt: TGTGCCAGCATGGCAACCGGGACAGAAGACCAAGAGACCCAGTACTTC; cdr3_aa: CASMATGTEDQETQYF
clone_size: -; d_call: -; v_call: TRBV11-2; j_call: TRBJ1-2; cdr3_nt: TGTGCCAGCAAACGAGGGGGGAGCTATGGCTACACCTTC; cdr3_aa: CASKRGGSYGYTF